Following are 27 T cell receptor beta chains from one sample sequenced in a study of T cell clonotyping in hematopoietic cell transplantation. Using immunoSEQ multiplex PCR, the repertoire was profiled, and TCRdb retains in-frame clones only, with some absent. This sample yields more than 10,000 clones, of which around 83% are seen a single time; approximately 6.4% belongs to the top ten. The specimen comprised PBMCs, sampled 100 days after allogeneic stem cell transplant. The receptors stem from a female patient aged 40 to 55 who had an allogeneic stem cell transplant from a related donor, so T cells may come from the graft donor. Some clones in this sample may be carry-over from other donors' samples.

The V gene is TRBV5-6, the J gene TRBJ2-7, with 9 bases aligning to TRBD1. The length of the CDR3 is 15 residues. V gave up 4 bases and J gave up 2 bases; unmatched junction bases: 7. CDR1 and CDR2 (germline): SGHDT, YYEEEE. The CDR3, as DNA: TGTGCCAGCAGCGCTGGGGACAGGGAGCCCTACGAGCAGTACTTC. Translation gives CASSAGDREPYEQYF.

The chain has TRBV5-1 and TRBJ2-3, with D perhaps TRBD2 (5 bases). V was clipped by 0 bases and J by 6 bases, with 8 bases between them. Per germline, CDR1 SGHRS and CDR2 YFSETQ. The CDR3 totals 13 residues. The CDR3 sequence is CASSLGVADTQYF. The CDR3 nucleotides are TGCGCCAGCAGCTTGGGGGTAGCGGATACGCAGTATTTT.

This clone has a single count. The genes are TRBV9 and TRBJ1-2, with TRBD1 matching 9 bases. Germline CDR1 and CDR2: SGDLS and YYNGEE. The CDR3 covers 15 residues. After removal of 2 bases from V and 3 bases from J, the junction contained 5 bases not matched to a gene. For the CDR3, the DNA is TGTGCCAGCAGCGTCCTTACAGGGGGCGACTATGGCTACACCTTC. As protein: CASSVLTGGDYGYTF.

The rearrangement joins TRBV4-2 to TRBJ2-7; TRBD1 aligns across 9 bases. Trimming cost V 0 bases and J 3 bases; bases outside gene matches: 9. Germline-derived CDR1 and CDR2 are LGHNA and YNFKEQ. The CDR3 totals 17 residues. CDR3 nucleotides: TGTGCCAGCAGCCAAGATGACCCCCGGGACAGGGACTACGAGCAGTACTTC. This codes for CASSQDDPRDRDYEQYF.

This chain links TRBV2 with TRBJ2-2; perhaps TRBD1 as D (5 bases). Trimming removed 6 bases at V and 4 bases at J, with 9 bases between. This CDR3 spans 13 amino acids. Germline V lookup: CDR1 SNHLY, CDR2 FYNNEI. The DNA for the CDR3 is TGTGCCAGCAGACCCAGGGTCACCGGGGAGCTGTTTTTT. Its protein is CASRPRVTGELFF.

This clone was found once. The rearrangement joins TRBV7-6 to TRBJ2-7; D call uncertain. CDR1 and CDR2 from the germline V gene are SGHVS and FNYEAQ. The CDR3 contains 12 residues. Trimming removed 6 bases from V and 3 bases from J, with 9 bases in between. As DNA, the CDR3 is TGTGCCAGCAGACTAATACACTACGAGCAGTACTTC. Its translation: CASRLIHYEQYF.

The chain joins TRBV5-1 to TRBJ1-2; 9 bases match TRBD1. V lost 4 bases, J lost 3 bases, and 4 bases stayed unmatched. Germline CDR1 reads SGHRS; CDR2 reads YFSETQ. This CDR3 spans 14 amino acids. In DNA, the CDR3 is TGCGCCAGCAGCCGCAGGACAGGGGACTATGGCTACACCTTC. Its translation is CASSRRTGDYGYTF.

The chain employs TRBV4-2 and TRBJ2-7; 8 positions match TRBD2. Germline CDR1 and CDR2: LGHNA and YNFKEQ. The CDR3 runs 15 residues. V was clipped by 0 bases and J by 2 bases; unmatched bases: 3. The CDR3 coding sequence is TGTGCCAGCAGCCAAGAACTAGCGGAGGCCTACGAGCAGTACTTC. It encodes CASSQELAEAYEQYF.

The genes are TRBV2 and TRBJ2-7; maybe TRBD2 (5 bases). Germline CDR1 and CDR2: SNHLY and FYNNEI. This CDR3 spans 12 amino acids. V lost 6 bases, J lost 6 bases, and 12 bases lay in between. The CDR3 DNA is TGTGCCAGCAGAGAGGGTATGGGCGAGCAGTACTTC. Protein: CASREGMGEQYF.

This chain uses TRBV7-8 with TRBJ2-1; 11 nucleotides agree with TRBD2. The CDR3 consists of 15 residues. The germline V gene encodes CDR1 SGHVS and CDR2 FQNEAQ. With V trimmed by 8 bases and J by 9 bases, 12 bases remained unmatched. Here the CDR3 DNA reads TGTGCCAGCCTCATGGGGGCTAGCGGGAGGACTGAGCAGTTCTTC. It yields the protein CASLMGASGRTEQFF.

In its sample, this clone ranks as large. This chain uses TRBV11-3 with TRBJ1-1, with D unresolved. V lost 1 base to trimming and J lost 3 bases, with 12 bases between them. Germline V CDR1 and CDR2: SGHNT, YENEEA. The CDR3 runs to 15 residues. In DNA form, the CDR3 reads TGTGCCAGCAGCTTAGGACCGGTTGGATACACTGAAGCTTTCTTT. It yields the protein CASSLGPVGYTEAFF.

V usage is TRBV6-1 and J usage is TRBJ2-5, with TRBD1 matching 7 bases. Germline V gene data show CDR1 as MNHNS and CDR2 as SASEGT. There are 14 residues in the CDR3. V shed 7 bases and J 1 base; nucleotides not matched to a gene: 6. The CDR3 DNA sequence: TGTGCCAGCACTGCACAGGGGTCCCAAGAGACCCAGTACTTC. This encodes CASTAQGSQETQYF.

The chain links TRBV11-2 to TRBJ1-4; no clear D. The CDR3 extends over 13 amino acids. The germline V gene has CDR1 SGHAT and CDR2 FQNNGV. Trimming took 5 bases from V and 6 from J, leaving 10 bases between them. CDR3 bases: TGTGCCAGCAGCCCCCCCGGAGATGAAAAACTGTTTTTT. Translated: CASSPPGDEKLFF. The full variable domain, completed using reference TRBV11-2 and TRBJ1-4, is EAGVAQSPRYKIIEKRQSVAFWCNPISGHATLYWYQQILGQGPKLLIQFQNNGVVDDSQLPKDRFSAERLKGVDSTLKIQPAKLEDSAVYLCASSPPGDEKLFFGSGTQLSVL.

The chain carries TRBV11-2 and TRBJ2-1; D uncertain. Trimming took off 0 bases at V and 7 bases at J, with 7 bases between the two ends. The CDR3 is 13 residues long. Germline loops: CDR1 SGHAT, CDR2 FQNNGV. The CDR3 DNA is TGTGCCAGCAGCTTAGATCGAGTTAATGAGCAGTTCTTC. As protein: CASSLDRVNEQFF.

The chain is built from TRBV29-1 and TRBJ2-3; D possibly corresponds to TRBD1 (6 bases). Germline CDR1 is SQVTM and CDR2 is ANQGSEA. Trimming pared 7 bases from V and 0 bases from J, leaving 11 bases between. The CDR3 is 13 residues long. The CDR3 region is CSGDTASTDTQYF. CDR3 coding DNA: TGCAGCGGGGACACGGCGAGCACAGATACGCAGTATTTT.

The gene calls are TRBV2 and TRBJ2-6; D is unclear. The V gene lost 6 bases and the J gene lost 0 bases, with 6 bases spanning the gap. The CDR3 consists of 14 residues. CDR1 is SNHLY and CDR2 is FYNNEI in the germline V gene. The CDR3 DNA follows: TGTGCCAGCAGAGCTCCCTCTGGGGCCAACGTCCTGACTTTC. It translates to CASRAPSGANVLTF. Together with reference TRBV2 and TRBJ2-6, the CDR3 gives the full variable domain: EPEVTQTPSHQVTQMGQEVILRCVPISNHLYFYWYRQILGQKVEFLVSFYNNEISEKSEIFDDQFSVERPDGSNFTLKIRSTKLEDSAMYFCASRAPSGANVLTFGAGSRLTVL.

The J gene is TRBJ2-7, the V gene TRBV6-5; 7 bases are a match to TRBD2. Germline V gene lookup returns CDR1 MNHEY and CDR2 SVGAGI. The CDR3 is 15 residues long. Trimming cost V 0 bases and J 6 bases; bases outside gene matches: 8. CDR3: CASSYSRTSSGEQYF. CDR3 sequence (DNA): TGTGCCAGCAGTTACTCGAGGACTAGTTCAGGCGAGCAGTACTTC.

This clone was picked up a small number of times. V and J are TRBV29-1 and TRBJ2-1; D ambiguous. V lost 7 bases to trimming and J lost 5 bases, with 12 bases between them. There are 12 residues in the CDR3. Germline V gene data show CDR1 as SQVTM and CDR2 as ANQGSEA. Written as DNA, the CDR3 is TGCAGCGCCCACCCAGAAGACAATGAGCAGTTCTTC. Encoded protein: CSAHPEDNEQFF.

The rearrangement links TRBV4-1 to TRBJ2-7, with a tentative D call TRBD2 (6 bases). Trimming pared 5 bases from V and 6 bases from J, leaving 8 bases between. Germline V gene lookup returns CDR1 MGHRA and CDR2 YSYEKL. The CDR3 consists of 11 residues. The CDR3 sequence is CASSGGSEQYF. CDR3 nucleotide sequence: TGCGCCAGCAGCGGAGGGTCCGAGCAGTACTTC.

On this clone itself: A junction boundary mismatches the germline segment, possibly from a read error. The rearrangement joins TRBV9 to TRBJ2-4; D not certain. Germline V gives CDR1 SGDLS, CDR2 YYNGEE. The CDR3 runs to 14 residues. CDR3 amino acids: CASSFSYPGPRRVF. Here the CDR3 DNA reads TGTGCCAGCAGCTTCTCGTATCCGGGTCCCCGAAGGGTCTTC.

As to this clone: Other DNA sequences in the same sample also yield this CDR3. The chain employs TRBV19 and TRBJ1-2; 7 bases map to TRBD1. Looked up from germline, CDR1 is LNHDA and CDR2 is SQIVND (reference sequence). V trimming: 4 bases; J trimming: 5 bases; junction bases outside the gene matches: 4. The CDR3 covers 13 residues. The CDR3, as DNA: TGTGCCAGTAGTAAAGACAGGGAGTATGGCTACACCTTC. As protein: CASSKDREYGYTF.

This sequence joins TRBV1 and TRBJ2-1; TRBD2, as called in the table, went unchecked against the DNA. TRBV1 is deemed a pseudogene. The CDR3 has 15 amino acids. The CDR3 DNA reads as TGCACCAGCAGCCTAGCGGAGGGCTCCTACAATGAGCAGTTCTTC. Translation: CTSSLAEGSYNEQFF.

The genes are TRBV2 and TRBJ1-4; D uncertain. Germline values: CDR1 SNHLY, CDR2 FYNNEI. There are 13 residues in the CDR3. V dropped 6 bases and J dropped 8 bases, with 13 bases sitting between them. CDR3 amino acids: CASSSQTGEKLFF. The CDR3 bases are TGTGCCAGCAGCTCGCAGACGGGAGAAAAACTGTTTTTT.

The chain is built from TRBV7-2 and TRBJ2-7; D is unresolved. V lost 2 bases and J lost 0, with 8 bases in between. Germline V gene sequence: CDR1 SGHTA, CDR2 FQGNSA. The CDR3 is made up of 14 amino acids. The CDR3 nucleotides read TGTGCCAGCAGCTTAACGGATAGCTCCTACGAGCAGTACTTC. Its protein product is CASSLTDSSYEQYF.

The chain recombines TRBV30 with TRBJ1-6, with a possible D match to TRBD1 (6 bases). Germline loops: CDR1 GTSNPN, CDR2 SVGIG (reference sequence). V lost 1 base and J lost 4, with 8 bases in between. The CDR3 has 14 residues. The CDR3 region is CAWSGGAYNSPLHF. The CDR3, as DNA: TGTGCCTGGAGTGGGGGGGCATATAATTCACCCCTCCACTTT. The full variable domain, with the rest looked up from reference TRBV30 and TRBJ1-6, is SQTIHQWPATLVQPVGSPLSLECTVEGTSNPNLYWYRQAAGRGLQLLFYSVGIGQISSEVPQNLSASRPQDRQFILSSKKLLLSDSGFYLCAWSGGAYNSPLHFGNGTRLTVT.

The DNA of the CDR3 is TGTGCCTCAAAGACCCTGAGCTCCTACAATGAGCAGTTCTTC. This encodes CASKTLSSYNEQFF. The genes are TRBV4-2 and TRBJ2-1; no definite D call. V was shortened by 11 bases and J by 0 bases, with 14 bases between the two germline ends. The CDR3 spans 14 residues. Germline CDR1 is LGHNA and CDR2 is YNFKEQ.

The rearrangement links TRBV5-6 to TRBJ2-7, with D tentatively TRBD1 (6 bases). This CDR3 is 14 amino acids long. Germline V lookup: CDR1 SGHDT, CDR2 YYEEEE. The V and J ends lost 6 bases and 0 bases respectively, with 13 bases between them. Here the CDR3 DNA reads TGTGCCAGCACCGGGCCAGGGGACTCCTACGAGCAGTACTTC. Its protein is CASTGPGDSYEQYF.